This TCR beta chain was retrieved from a study of CD8 T cells in ankylosing spondylitis. Whole-study findings and limits: The study looked at matched synovial fluid samples from ankylosing spondylitis patients. Disease-linked clones were reported to be significantly enriched there.

This clonotype was counted at least ten times. Its antigen remains unidentified. TCRdb called the 5' RACE reads again in MiXCR, with one record for every CDR3 protein. Of 150,000 to 200,000 distinct CDR3 sequences detected, 10% to 15% appear once; the ten largest clones hold more than 9.5%. Germline-derived CDR1 and CDR2 are KGHSH and LQKENI. This CDR3 contains 13 residues. Between the trimmed V and J ends, which lost 4 bases and 1 base, there was a span of 7 bases. The rearrangement links TRBV18 to TRBJ1-2; no clear D gene. Material: blood, either unsorted or a sorted T cell fraction (not recorded which). The sequence derives from a female donor with ankylosing spondylitis or in good health (not recorded which). Here the CDR3 reads CASSQGDNYGYTF. The CDR3 DNA reads as TGTGCCAGCTCACAAGGAGATAACTATGGCTACACCTTC. The variable domain in full, completed from reference TRBV18 and TRBJ1-2, reads NAGVMQNPRHLVRRRGQEARLRCSPMKGHSHVYWYRQLPEEGLKFMVYLQKENIIDESGMPKERFSAEFPKEGPSILRIQQVVRGDSAAYFCASSQGDNYGYTFGSGTRLTVV.